Presented here are 30 T cell receptor beta chains from one specimen sequenced in a study of shared clonotypes between healthy human individuals. Libraries were prepared by immunoSEQ multiplex PCR; TCRdb keeps only in-frame clonotypes and omits some of them. Found here are roughly 1,800,000 clones, roughly 94% of them singletons; the top ten hold approximately 1%. Positively selected for CCR7, the CD45RO-negative cells used as naive CD8 cells excluded terminally differentiated effector memory CD45RA+ cells. The sequencing input was naive CD8+ T cells sorted from blood. These receptors were collected from a man younger than 30 in good health.

V usage is TRBV10-3 and J usage is TRBJ2-5, with D uncertain. CDR1 is ENHRY and CDR2 is SYGVKD in the germline V gene. The CDR3 spans 19 residues. With 8 bases removed from V and 2 bases from J, the gap between germline ends came to 30 bases. The CDR3 here is CAIDSELPGTPKSQETQYF. CDR3 bases: TGTGCCATCGACTCCGAACTTCCGGGCACCCCGAAATCTCAAGAGACCCAGTACTTC.

The chain combines TRBV11-2 with TRBJ1-2; TRBD1 agrees at 7 bases. The CDR3 totals 15 residues. In germline, CDR1 is SGHAT, CDR2 FQNNGV. The ends lost 5 bases at V and 2 bases at J; junction bases unmatched: 8. This CDR3 is CASSGLRGPNYGYTF. The DNA of the CDR3 is TGTGCCAGCAGCGGATTGAGGGGGCCAAACTATGGCTACACCTTC.

The count of this clone is one. Additional DNA sequences in this sample encode the identical CDR3. V usage is TRBV13 and J usage is TRBJ2-7; 10 nucleotides agree with TRBD1. J lost 4 bases, V lost 4 bases, and 7 bases had no gene match. This CDR3 spans 15 amino acids. Germline V CDR1 and CDR2: PRHDT, FYEKMQ (reference sequence). The CDR3 loop is CASSSSGTGVYEQYF. Written as DNA, the CDR3 is TGTGCCAGCAGCTCCTCCGGGACAGGGGTGTACGAGCAGTACTTC.

Points on this clone: Other DNA sequences within the sample encode an identical CDR3. The rearrangement uses TRBV13 and TRBJ2-5; D uncertain. This CDR3 is built from 13 residues. Germline loops: CDR1 PRHDT, CDR2 FYEKMQ (reference sequence). V was shortened by 1 base and J by 2 bases, with 5 bases between the two germline ends. Here the CDR3 DNA reads TGTGCCAGCAGCTTAGCCCTGCAAGAGACCCAGTACTTC. Translated: CASSLALQETQYF.

The V call is TRBV15, the J call TRBJ1-6, with D hard to call. V was trimmed by 4 bases and J by 4 bases, leaving 17 bases between them. This CDR3 is 17 amino acids long. Germline loops: CDR1 LNHNV, CDR2 YYDKDF (reference sequence). CDR3 in DNA: TGTGCCACCAGCACCCCCGGTGGTCACGGGTATAATTCACCCCTCCACTTT. Protein: CATSTPGGHGYNSPLHF.

The chain joins TRBV6-5 to TRBJ2-7, with D maybe TRBD2 (7 bases). The CDR3 consists of 14 residues. With 5 bases removed from V and 3 bases from J, the gap between germline ends came to 14 bases. CDR1 is MNHEY and CDR2 is SVGAGI in the germline V gene. CDR3 region: CASSLGGLYYEQYF. The CDR3 DNA sequence: TGTGCCAGCAGTCTGGGGGGGCTATACTACGAGCAGTACTTC.

J is TRBJ1-2 and V is TRBV27; 8 nucleotides align to TRBD1. The CDR3 sequence is 17 residues long. Germline-derived CDR1 and CDR2 are MNHEY and SMNVEV (reference sequence). V lost 5 bases to trimming and J lost 4 bases; unmatched junction nucleotides: 15. The CDR3 region is CASSQQGGLIDGYGYTF. The CDR3 DNA sequence: TGTGCCAGCAGTCAACAGGGGGGATTAATAGATGGCTATGGCTACACCTTC.

This CDR3 is CASSLERTYEQYF. The CDR3 coding sequence is TGTGCCAGCAGCTTAGAACGGACCTACGAGCAGTACTTC. This chain joins TRBV7-8 and TRBJ2-7, with D unclear. Germline CDR1 is SGHVS and CDR2 is FQNEAQ. CDR3 length: 13 residues. V lost 1 base, J lost 2 bases, and 6 bases lay in between.

This clone was counted a single time. At the DNA level, this CDR3 is encoded by other sequences in the same sample as well. The V call is TRBV5-6, the J call TRBJ2-5; D uncertain. Germline V gene lookup returns CDR1 SGHDT and CDR2 YYEEEE. This CDR3 is built from 12 residues. With 2 bases removed from V and 5 bases from J, the gap between germline ends came to 7 bases. CDR3 in amino acids: CASSFLGETQYF. In nucleotides, the CDR3 is TGTGCCAGCAGCTTCCTAGGGGAGACCCAGTACTTC. Full variable domain (rest looked up from reference TRBV5-6 and TRBJ2-5): DAGVTQSPTHLIKTRGQQVTLRCSPKSGHDTVSWYQQALGQGPQFIFQYYEEEERQRGNFPDRFSGHQFPNYSSELNVNALLLGDSALYLCASSFLGETQYFGPGTRLLVL.

The gene calls are TRBV6-5 and TRBJ1-2, with D perhaps matching TRBD1 (5 bases). Germline V gene lookup returns CDR1 MNHEY and CDR2 SVGAGI. The CDR3 totals 13 residues. The ends were cut back, 2 bases at V and 8 bases at J, with 12 bases in the middle. CDR3 in amino acids: CASSYDWGSGYTF. The CDR3 DNA reads as TGTGCCAGCAGTTACGATTGGGGGAGCGGCTACACCTTC.

J is TRBJ1-6 and V is TRBV4-1, with 10 positions matching TRBD1. CDR1 and CDR2 (germline): MGHRA, YSYEKL. The CDR3 covers 15 residues. V was pared by 2 bases and J by 10 bases, with 5 bases of the junction left unmatched. The CDR3 sequence: CASSQSGTGESPLHF. DNA of the CDR3: TGCGCCAGCAGCCAATCCGGGACAGGGGAATCACCCCTCCACTTT.

The chain couples TRBV9 to TRBJ2-1; 10 nucleotides match TRBD2. After removal of 3 bases from V and 7 bases from J, the junction contained 7 bases not matched to a gene. The CDR3 totals 15 residues. Germline values: CDR1 SGDLS, CDR2 YYNGEE. CDR3 nucleotides: TGTGCCAGCAGCGAGGAAGCGGGAGGGTTGAATGAGCAGTTCTTC. Protein sequence: CASSEEAGGLNEQFF.

In regard to this clone: Other DNA sequences from this sample encode an identical CDR3 as well. This chain joins TRBV19 and TRBJ1-5, with D possibly TRBD1 on 5 matching bases. With 2 bases removed from V and 1 base from J, the gap between germline ends came to 6 bases. CDR1 is LNHDA and CDR2 is SQIVND in the germline V gene (reference sequence). This CDR3 is 14 amino acids long. CDR3 in DNA: TGTGCCAGTAGTATACGGGACAGCAATCAGCCCCAGCATTTT. This translates into CASSIRDSNQPQHF.

This chain uses TRBV18 with TRBJ2-5; D is ambiguous. Trimming stripped 2 bases from V and 10 bases from J, with 11 bases between. This CDR3 region has 12 residues. Germline V CDR1 and CDR2: KGHSH, LQKENI. CDR3 in DNA: TGTGCCAGCTCACCAGAGCTTAAGTTCCAGTACTTC. Translated: CASSPELKFQYF.

This rearrangement joins TRBV7-8 to TRBJ2-7; TRBD2 agrees at 8 bases. Germline CDR1 SGHVS, CDR2 FQNEAQ. V dropped 1 base and J dropped 2; count of bases not matched to a gene: 7. CDR3 size: 16 residues. The CDR3 loop reads CASSLVRSGDTYEQYF. CDR3 coding DNA: TGTGCCAGCAGCTTAGTTCGTAGCGGGGACACCTACGAGCAGTACTTC. Supplemented by reference TRBV7-8 and TRBJ2-7, the full variable domain reads GAGVSQSPRYKVAKRGQDVALRCDPISGHVSLFWYQQALGQGPEFLTYFQNEAQLDKSGLPSDRFFAERPEGSVSTLKIQRTQQEDSAVYLCASSLVRSGDTYEQYFGPGTRLTVT.

J is TRBJ2-5 and V is TRBV2, with D perhaps being TRBD1 or TRBD2 (7 bases each). Germline CDR1 reads SNHLY; CDR2 reads FYNNEI. The CDR3 has 14 residues. Trimming left V 8 bases short and J 4 bases short, with 17 bases between. DNA for the CDR3: TGTGCCAGCCAGCTGCAGGGGGGGGTAGAGACCCAGTACTTC. Its protein product is CASQLQGGVETQYF.

The rearrangement uses TRBV6-6 and TRBJ2-7; possibly TRBD2 for D (5 bases). With 10 bases removed from V and 6 bases from J, the gap between germline ends came to 13 bases. Germline CDR1 is MNHNY and CDR2 is SVGAGI (reference sequence). CDR3 length: 11 amino acids. In nucleotides, the CDR3 is TGTGCCATCCGTACGGGGTTCGAGCAGTACTTC. Translating gives CAIRTGFEQYF.

This chain connects TRBV19 to TRBJ2-3; D is perhaps TRBD1 (6 bases). From germline, CDR1 is LNHDA and CDR2 SQIVND (reference sequence). This CDR3 is built from 16 residues. V was pared by 5 bases and J by 3 bases, with 18 bases between. CDR3 in amino acids: CASSEGGTGSTDTQYF. The CDR3 DNA reads TGTGCCAGTAGTGAGGGTGGTACAGGGTCTACAGATACGCAGTATTTT.

The CDR3 protein is CASSLALAGASSYEQYF. DNA of the CDR3: TGTGCCAGCAGCTTAGCGCTAGCGGGGGCCTCCTCCTACGAGCAGTACTTC. The rearrangement links TRBV13 to TRBJ2-7; 10 bases are shared with TRBD2. The CDR3 spans 17 residues. Germline lookup yields CDR1 PRHDT and CDR2 FYEKMQ (reference sequence). V lost 1 base and J lost 0; bases outside the gene matches: 6.

V usage is TRBV10-2 and J usage is TRBJ2-7; D remains unclear. This CDR3 is built from 11 residues. Germline values: CDR1 WSHSY, CDR2 SAAADI. The ends were cut back, 2 bases at V and 4 bases at J, with 3 bases in the middle. The CDR3 DNA is TGCGCCAGCAGTGAGATGTACGAGCAGTACTTC. Protein: CASSEMYEQYF.

This sequence joins TRBV19 and TRBJ2-7; D call uncertain. This CDR3 contains 12 residues. CDR1 LNHDA and CDR2 SQIVND come from the germline V gene (reference sequence). Trimming left V 3 bases short and J 2 bases short, with 5 bases between. DNA for the CDR3: TGTGCCAGTAGTATGATCCCCTACGAGCAGTACTTC. Translating gives CASSMIPYEQYF.

The chain joins TRBV25-1 to TRBJ1-1, with D maybe TRBD1 (6 bases). V lost 1 base and J 5 bases, leaving 11 bases between the germline ends. The germline CDR1 and CDR2 sequences are MGHDK and SYGVNS. The length of the CDR3 is 14 residues. The CDR3 loop is CASSELGGGTEAFF. Written as DNA, the CDR3 is TGTGCCAGCAGTGAATTGGGGGGCGGGACTGAAGCTTTCTTT.

This chain links TRBV9 with TRBJ2-5; 7 bases line up with TRBD2. V shed 3 bases, J shed 4 bases, and the junction held 21 bases outside the gene matches. Germline CDR1 SGDLS, CDR2 YYNGEE. The CDR3 consists of 19 residues. The CDR3 DNA follows: TGTGCCAGCAGCGCCTTCGGGGGGAGACTTGTCGACCCGGGAGAGACCCAGTACTTC. Encoded protein: CASSAFGGRLVDPGETQYF.

This chain joins TRBV5-1 and TRBJ1-2; 12 bases map to TRBD1. CDR1 and CDR2 (germline): SGHRS, YFSETQ. The CDR3 spans 14 residues. The trim removed 4 bases at V and 6 bases at J, leaving 4 bases unmatched. CDR3 coding DNA: TGCGCCAGCAGCGAGGGACAGGGGGCTGATGGCTACACCTTC. It codes for CASSEGQGADGYTF.

In this sample, this clone turned up many times. This sequence joins TRBV9 and TRBJ1-1; D perhaps matches TRBD1 (5 bases). The CDR3 runs to 14 residues. Trimming removed 4 bases at V and 5 bases at J, with 15 bases between. The V gene's germline CDR1 is SGDLS and CDR2 YYNGEE. CDR3 coding DNA: TGTGCCAGCAGCCCCGGGGGGGGAAGGACTGAAGCTTTCTTT. It codes for CASSPGGGRTEAFF.

This rearrangement joins TRBV4-3 to TRBJ2-7, with D possibly TRBD1 on 8 matching bases. There are 15 residues in the CDR3. The germline V gene encodes CDR1 LGHNA and CDR2 YSLEER. Trimming cost V 4 bases and J 4 bases, with 17 bases left between them. CDR3 in amino acids: CASSPGGRGQYEQYF. The CDR3 coding sequence is TGCGCCAGCAGCCCGGGGGGCAGGGGGCAATACGAGCAGTACTTC.

The chain links TRBV6-5 to TRBJ2-7; a possible D gene is TRBD2 (5 bases). Deletions cut 2 bases from V and 4 bases from J, with 9 bases between. The CDR3 extends over 13 amino acids. The V gene's germline CDR1 is MNHEY and CDR2 SVGAGI. CDR3 sequence: CASSYASWYEQYF. DNA for the CDR3: TGTGCCAGCAGTTACGCTAGCTGGTACGAGCAGTACTTC.

The chain joins TRBV9 to TRBJ1-1; no definite D call. The CDR3 runs 13 residues. V was clipped by 3 bases and J by 1 base, with 7 bases between them. Germline CDR1 SGDLS, CDR2 YYNGEE. Here the CDR3 reads CASSGPPNTEAFF. The DNA of the CDR3 is TGTGCCAGCAGCGGACCGCCGAACACTGAAGCTTTCTTT.

This sequence joins TRBV15 and TRBJ2-3; D is undetermined. Per germline, CDR1 LNHNV and CDR2 YYDKDF (reference sequence). This CDR3 comprises 14 residues. V dropped 5 bases and J dropped 3 bases, with 12 bases sitting between them. CDR3 nucleotide sequence: TGTGCCACCAGCGAAGAGATCTGGACAGATACGCAGTATTTT. Its protein product is CATSEEIWTDTQYF.

This rearrangement joins TRBV4-3 to TRBJ2-1; TRBD1 might be the D (5 bases). The CDR3 length is 15 residues. The V end lost 0 bases, the J end lost 5 bases, and 11 bases lay between the germline ends. Per the germline V gene, CDR1 is LGHNA and CDR2 is YSLEER. The DNA for the CDR3 is TGCGCCAGCAGCCAAGATTGGCAGGGCCACAATGAGCAGTTCTTC. Translating gives CASSQDWQGHNEQFF.